Below are 22 T cell receptor beta chains sequenced from a single sample in a study of T cells in Graves' hyperthyroidism and ophthalmopathy. There were TCR beta CDR3 regions amplified from RNA transcripts. The HTBI set primed first-round TCR CDR3 RT-PCR. Each CDR3 protein is one row after TCRdb ran MiXCR on the multiplex PCR reads. Counted here are around 250,000 distinct CDR3 sequences, 14% to 15% occurring once; the ten biggest clones make up about an eighth. Material for sequencing was blood. The receptors shown here come from a middle-aged woman with Graves' hyperthyroidism that later progressed to Graves' ophthalmopathy.

At least ten counts were recorded for this clonotype. J is TRBJ2-7 and V is TRBV11-2; 7 positions agree with TRBD1. Trimming cost V 5 bases and J 4 bases; bases outside gene matches: 11. The CDR3 extends over 15 amino acids. The V gene's germline CDR1 is SGHAT and CDR2 FQNNGV. The CDR3, as DNA: TGTGCCAGCAGCGACGGGACAGATACACCTTACGAGCAGTACTTC. Translated, it gives CASSDGTDTPYEQYF.

This clonotype was recorded many times. The J gene is TRBJ2-1, the V gene TRBV18; 12 nucleotides agree with TRBD2. V was pared by 4 bases and J by 0 bases, with 4 bases of the junction left unmatched. The germline CDR1 and CDR2 sequences are KGHSH and LQKENI. The CDR3 is made up of 17 amino acids. As DNA, the CDR3 is TGTGCCAGCTCACGGACTAGCGGGATGAGCTCCTACAATGAGCAGTTCTTC. Translated, it gives CASSRTSGMSSYNEQFF.

This clonotype has ten or more counts. The chain recombines TRBV29-1 with TRBJ1-6, with TRBD1 matching over 8 bases. Germline V gene lookup returns CDR1 SQVTM and CDR2 ANQGSEA. This CDR3 has 12 residues. Trimming at V came to 6 bases and at J to 7 bases, leaving 2 bases not matched to a gene. Written as DNA, the CDR3 is TGCAGCGTGAGGACAGGGAATTCACCCCTCCACTTT. Amino acids: CSVRTGNSPLHF.

This clonotype came up many times. The V gene is TRBV7-8, the J gene TRBJ2-5; the D gene is possibly TRBD2 (5 bases). V lost 5 bases, J lost 4 bases, and 11 bases lay in between. This CDR3 is 13 amino acids long. Germline V gives CDR1 SGHVS, CDR2 FQNEAQ. CDR3 sequence reads: CASSPRAGETQYF. Here the CDR3 DNA reads TGTGCCAGCAGCCCACGGGCGGGAGAGACCCAGTACTTC.

This clonotype was seen many times. The chain is built from TRBV27 and TRBJ2-3, with D unclear. Near its end, the DNA agrees better with TRBJ1-5, so the J call may be wrong. From germline, CDR1 is MNHEY and CDR2 SMNVEV (reference sequence). The CDR3 covers 13 residues. The CDR3 protein is CASSFTVADTQHF. Written as DNA, the CDR3 is TGTGCCAGCAGTTTTACAGTAGCAGATACGCAGCATTTT.

V gene TRBV4-1 combines with J gene TRBJ2-7, with a weak D call TRBD2 (6 bases). The CDR3 consists of 16 residues. Trimming stripped 2 bases from V and 2 bases from J, with 16 bases between. Per germline, CDR1 MGHRA and CDR2 YSYEKL. The CDR3 DNA is TGCGCCAGCAGCCAAATGCTCGCGGGGACCACCTACGAGCAGTACTTC. Translation: CASSQMLAGTTYEQYF.

This clonotype was recorded only once. This chain links TRBV11-2 with TRBJ2-7, with 10 bases aligning to TRBD1. From germline, CDR1 is SGHAT and CDR2 FQNNGV. The V segment lost 4 bases and the J segment 3 bases; nucleotides outside the gene matches: 3. This CDR3 is 14 amino acids long. CDR3 region: CASSSGQGDYEQYF. In nucleotides, the CDR3 is TGTGCCAGCAGCTCTGGACAGGGGGACTACGAGCAGTACTTC. The full variable domain, in which reference TRBV11-2 and TRBJ2-7 provide the parts outside the CDR3, is EAGVAQSPRYKIIEKRQSVAFWCNPISGHATLYWYQQILGQGPKLLIQFQNNGVVDDSQLPKDRFSAERLKGVDSTLKIQPAKLEDSAVYLCASSSGQGDYEQYFGPGTRLTVT.

This clonotype was recorded at least ten times. The genes are TRBV30 and TRBJ1-2; D is unresolved. CDR1 and CDR2 (germline): GTSNPN, SVGIG (reference sequence). This CDR3 spans 13 amino acids. V lost 0 bases to trimming and J lost 4 bases, with 9 bases between them. The CDR3 loop is CAWSVGRVYGYTF. CDR3 nucleotide sequence: TGTGCCTGGAGTGTCGGACGGGTCTATGGCTACACCTTC.

There are many counts of this clonotype. The chain combines TRBV2 with TRBJ2-3; no clear D. CDR1 SNHLY and CDR2 FYNNEI come from the germline V gene. The CDR3 sequence is 14 residues long. Trimming removed 6 bases from V and 3 bases from J, with 13 bases in between. Here the CDR3 reads CASSKNIRTDTQYF. CDR3 nucleotides: TGTGCCAGCAGCAAAAATATAAGGACAGATACGCAGTATTTT.

Ten or more counts support this clonotype. The CDR3 protein is CSARALTRAGGIYEQYF. Written as DNA, the CDR3 is TGCAGTGCTAGAGCCCTAACTCGGGCAGGGGGCATCTACGAGCAGTACTTC. This rearrangement joins TRBV20-1 to TRBJ2-7, with 8 bases lining up with TRBD1. This CDR3 contains 17 residues. The J segment lost 3 bases and the V segment lost 1 base, leaving 14 bases of the junction unmatched. The germline CDR1 and CDR2 sequences are DFQATT and SNEGSKA (reference sequence).

This clonotype was counted at least ten times. The gene calls are TRBV30 and TRBJ1-5, with D unclear. Germline assignment: CDR1 GTSNPN and CDR2 SVGIG (reference sequence). V was pared by 3 bases and J by 1 base, with 7 bases between. The CDR3 length is 13 residues. The CDR3 DNA reads TGTGCCTGGAGCTTAGAAAGCAATCAGCCCCAGCATTTT. Its translation is CAWSLESNQPQHF.

This clonotype was detected many times. This sequence joins TRBV28 and TRBJ2-3; D is perhaps TRBD2 (6 bases). The V gene lost 2 bases and the J gene lost 3 bases, with 9 bases spanning the gap. This CDR3 contains 14 residues. Germline V gives CDR1 MDHEN, CDR2 SYDVKM. CDR3 loop: CASSLSGRTDTQYF. The CDR3 DNA sequence: TGTGCCAGCAGTTTAAGTGGGAGGACAGATACGCAGTATTTT.

This clonotype has at least ten counts. The rearrangement links TRBV28 to TRBJ2-5, with D uncertain. This CDR3 comprises 13 residues. V was clipped by 5 bases and J by 4 bases, with 11 bases between them. Germline V lookup: CDR1 MDHEN, CDR2 SYDVKM. This chain's CDR3 is CASSLSELETQYF. Here the CDR3 DNA reads TGTGCCAGCAGTCTAAGCGAACTAGAGACCCAGTACTTC.

This clonotype showed up just a few times. V usage is TRBV5-1 and J usage is TRBJ2-3; D is undetermined. Trimming cost V 5 bases and J 2 bases, with 9 bases left between them. Germline V gene sequence: CDR1 SGHRS, CDR2 YFSETQ. The CDR3 contains 13 residues. The chain's CDR3 is CASSHYYTDTQYF. Here the CDR3 DNA reads TGCGCCAGCAGTCATTATTACACAGATACGCAGTATTTT.

This clonotype was found a few times. The V and J genes are TRBV7-9 and TRBJ1-4, with 8 bases matching TRBD1. Germline V CDR1 and CDR2: SEHNR, FQNEAQ (reference sequence). J gave up 8 bases and V 5 bases, and 10 bases lay outside the gene matches. The CDR3 is 15 residues long. The CDR3: CASSLSTWTGEKLFF. The CDR3, as DNA: TGTGCCAGCAGCCTAAGTACCTGGACAGGGGAAAAACTGTTTTTT.

The chain carries TRBV5-1 and TRBJ2-1; 10 positions agree with TRBD2. The V gene's germline CDR1 is SGHRS and CDR2 YFSETQ. The CDR3 has 17 amino acids. V was pared by 0 bases and J by 2 bases, with 5 bases of the junction left unmatched. The CDR3 here is CASSLVGLANPYNEQFF. The CDR3 DNA follows: TGCGCCAGCAGCTTGGTGGGACTAGCGAATCCCTACAATGAGCAGTTCTTC.

The chain is built from TRBV20-1 and TRBJ2-5; the match to TRBD2 covers 7 bases. V was pared by 0 bases and J by 0 bases, with 10 bases of the junction left unmatched. This CDR3 spans 17 amino acids. Germline V gene data show CDR1 as DFQATT and CDR2 as SNEGSKA (reference sequence). The CDR3 sequence is CSARDTGPSGNQETQYF. CDR3 in DNA: TGCAGTGCTAGAGACACGGGGCCTAGCGGAAACCAAGAGACCCAGTACTTC.

This clonotype came up many times. This sequence joins TRBV2 and TRBJ2-3; possible D gene TRBD2, 6 bases. This CDR3 spans 12 amino acids. The V end lost 11 bases, the J end lost 4 bases, and 13 bases lay between the germline ends. The germline CDR1 and CDR2 sequences are SNHLY and FYNNEI. Here the CDR3 reads CAQLTSPDTQYF. The CDR3 DNA reads TGTGCCCAGCTGACTAGTCCAGATACGCAGTATTTT.

This clonotype came up many times. The chain uses TRBV6-5 and TRBJ1-1; unclear D gene. Germline V gene sequence: CDR1 MNHEY, CDR2 SVGAGI. This CDR3 comprises 15 residues. Trimming pared 0 bases from V and 0 bases from J, leaving 8 bases between. DNA of the CDR3: TGTGCCAGCAGTTACTCGAGGGCGTTGAACACTGAAGCTTTCTTT. It encodes CASSYSRALNTEAFF.

At least ten counts were recorded for this clonotype. The chain couples TRBV28 to TRBJ1-5; D gene unclear. Germline assignment: CDR1 MDHEN and CDR2 SYDVKM. Trimming shortened V by 3 bases and J by 6 bases, and 15 bases separated the two germline ends. This CDR3 is 15 amino acids long. The CDR3 DNA is TGTGCCAGCAGTTTTCTCGCGCCTGTGAGTCAGCCCCAGCATTTT. Residues: CASSFLAPVSQPQHF.

CDR3 residues: CASSQWAGATKNYEQYF. The DNA for the CDR3 is TGTGCCAGCAGCCAATGGGCTGGGGCAACTAAAAACTACGAGCAGTACTTC. The gene calls are TRBV3-1 and TRBJ2-7; tentative D call: TRBD1 (5 bases). With 2 bases removed from V and 3 bases from J, the gap between germline ends came to 20 bases. Germline loops: CDR1 LGHDT, CDR2 YNNKEL (reference sequence). The CDR3 consists of 17 residues.

Remarks on this clonotype: A much larger clone sits a single nucleotide away, making a read error possible. V and J are TRBV28 and TRBJ1-4; a weak D match, TRBD1 (5 bases). Germline lookup yields CDR1 MDHEN and CDR2 SYDVKM. This CDR3 is built from 15 residues. The CDR3 loop is CASSPWDGPNEKLLF. The CDR3 DNA sequence: TGTGCCAGCAGTCCCTGGGACGGACCAAATGAAAAACTGCTTTTT.